This record concerns one TCR beta chain sequence. TCRdb's copy holds only in-frame clones and misses some; the assay was immunoSEQ multiplex PCR. Among approximately 140,000 clones listed, approximately 86% were seen once. The data belong to a study of cytomegalovirus exposure and HLA in healthy donors. Separate from the roughly 700-subject first cohort, the 120-subject validation cohort was the one that the donors belonged to. This clonotype was sampled from a man aged 18 to 35 in good health and CMV-seropositive. The specimen was PBMCs.

The CDR3 DNA reads TGTGCCAGCAGTTACAGGGGCAGCTACGAGCAGTACTTC. It is translated as CASSYRGSYEQYF. The rearrangement links TRBV6-6 to TRBJ2-7; tentatively, D is TRBD1 (5 bases). Germline V gene sequence: CDR1 MNHNY, CDR2 SVGAGI (reference sequence). V was shortened by 2 bases and J by 3 bases, with 8 bases between the two germline ends. CDR3 length: 13 residues.